These T cell receptor beta chains were read from a single sample in a study of T cell changes during pregnancy in multiple sclerosis. The assay was immunoSEQ multiplex PCR, and TCRdb's table has in-frame clones only and misses some. The table has 60,000 to 85,000 clones, approximately 94% seen once; the top ten hold 0.58%. The sample in question was peripheral blood, obtained in the third trimester of pregnancy. Receptors originate from a female donor with multiple sclerosis, enrolled in a pregnancy study. Each CDR3 is given with its conserved first and last residue. Each record gives: clone size, D gene, J gene, V gene, CDR3 protein, CDR3 DNA. A D gene is named only where the DNA matches it firmly. Where a row states a size, it is once, few, many or the class of an expanded clone; other rows omit it.

- | TRBD1 | TRBJ1-2 | TRBV4-3 | CASRGQGERHGYTF | TGCGCCAGCAGGGGACAGGGGGAGAGGCATGGCTACACCTTC
- | - | TRBJ2-3 | TRBV25-1 | CASSIQGTDTQYF | TGTGCCAGCAGTATACAGGGTACAGATACGCAGTATTTT
- | TRBD1 | TRBJ1-2 | TRBV4-1 | CASSSRGDRGNYGYTF | TGCGCCAGCAGCTCAAGGGGGGACAGGGGAAACTATGGCTACACCTTC
- | TRBD1 | TRBJ1-1 | TRBV6-5 | CASTQGARSEAFF | TGTGCCAGCACTCAGGGGGCGCGGTCTGAAGCTTTCTTT
- | - | TRBJ1-1 | TRBV6-5 | CASSEVAGAF | TGTGCCAGCAGTGAAGTGGCAGGCGCTTTT
- | - | TRBJ1-2 | TRBV6-5 | CASSYDPGASYGYTF | TGTGCCAGCAGTTACGACCCAGGGGCTTCATATGGCTACACCTTC
- | - | TRBJ2-5 | TRBV27 | CASSLSPGFQETQYF | TGTGCCAGCAGTTTATCGCCAGGGTTCCAAGAGACCCAGTACTTC
- | - | TRBJ2-1 | TRBV11-3 | CASSLSAGDNEQFF | TGTGCCAGCAGCTTATCGGCAGGGGATAATGAGCAGTTCTTC
- | TRBD1 | TRBJ1-2 | TRBV19 | CASSPLGTGLDYGYTF | TGTGCCAGTAGTCCATTGGGGACAGGGTTGGACTATGGCTACACCTTC
- | - | TRBJ1-1 | TRBV5-4 | CASSLKWGGNTEAFF | TGTGCCAGCAGCTTAAAATGGGGAGGGAACACTGAAGCTTTCTTT
- | TRBD2 | TRBJ2-3 | TRBV25-1 | CASSGNSGVYTDTQYF | TGTGCCAGCAGTGGAAATAGCGGGGTGTACACAGATACGCAGTATTTT
once | - | TRBJ2-1 | TRBV5-6 | CASSEGNEQFF | TGTGCCAGCAGCGAGGGCAATGAGCAGTTCTTC
- | - | TRBJ2-2 | TRBV18 | CASSHASIMAGELFF | TGTGCCAGCTCCCACGCATCTATAATGGCCGGGGAGCTGTTTTTT
- | - | TRBJ1-6 | TRBV19 | CASSRTDGVYNSPLHF | TGTGCCAGTAGTAGGACAGATGGGGTCTATAATTCACCCCTCCACTTT
- | - | TRBJ1-1 | TRBV29-1 | CSVDRGNTEAFF | TGCAGCGTTGATAGAGGGAACACTGAAGCTTTCTTT
- | TRBD1 | TRBJ1-2 | TRBV5-6 | CASSLGQSNGYTF | TGTGCCAGCAGCCTGGGACAGTCGAATGGCTACACCTTC